These T cell receptor beta chains were read from a single sample in a study of cytomegalovirus exposure and HLA in healthy donors. Measured with immunoSEQ multiplex PCR; TCRdb has only the in-frame clones, and not every one. Of 80,000 to 90,000 clones listed, 79% were seen once; the top ten hold approximately 3%. Sequenced: PBMCs. The origin of the receptors is a man aged 30-40 years in good health and CMV-seronegative. Both conserved end residues are part of each CDR3. The D gene is left open where the match is weak. The size entry is marked missing in some rows and otherwise reads once, few, many or a size class.

abundance,v_gene,d_gene,j_gene,CDR3aa,CDR3nt
once,TRBV5-6,NA,TRBJ1-1,CASSAPGEAFF,TGTGCCAGCAGCGCTCCGGGGGAAGCTTTCTTT
once,TRBV7-3,TRBD1,TRBJ1-1,CASSLTEGTGAEAFF,TGTGCCAGCAGCCTAACCGAGGGGACAGGGGCTGAAGCTTTCTTT
NA,TRBV7-9,TRBD2,TRBJ2-1,CSSSPLADEQFF,TGTTCCAGCAGCCCTCTAGCGGATGAGCAGTTCTTC
NA,TRBV6-6,NA,TRBJ2-1,CASSYSNGGGNEQFF,TGTGCCAGCAGTTACTCGAACGGGGGAGGCAATGAGCAGTTCTTC
once,TRBV2,NA,TRBJ2-7,CASSELGWQSNEQYF,TGTGCCAGCAGTGAACTGGGCTGGCAGAGTAACGAGCAGTACTTC
NA,TRBV7-3,NA,TRBJ2-7,CASSPGLRDEQYF,TGTGCCAGCAGCCCGGGCTTGCGGGACGAGCAGTACTTC
NA,TRBV28,NA,TRBJ2-1,CASRTTFSGERLEQFF,TGTGCCAGCAGGACCACCTTCTCGGGGGAGCGTTTGGAGCAGTTCTTC
NA,TRBV7-9,NA,TRBJ1-4,CASSSKELATNEKLFF,TGTGCCAGCAGCTCCAAAGAGCTTGCAACTAATGAAAAACTGTTTTTT
once,TRBV9,TRBD1,TRBJ2-7,CASSVVGGTGAHEQYF,TGTGCCAGCAGCGTAGTTGGAGGGACAGGGGCCCACGAGCAGTACTTC
NA,TRBV20-1,NA,TRBJ2-5,CSARAQETQYF,TGCAGTGCTAGAGCACAAGAGACCCAGTACTTC
NA,TRBV28,TRBD1,TRBJ1-2,CASSLSGTGTFDYGYTF,TGTGCCAGCAGTTTGTCCGGGACAGGGACTTTTGACTATGGCTACACCTTC
NA,TRBV9,NA,TRBJ2-2,CASSVVNNGELFF,TGTGCCAGCAGCGTAGTAAACAACGGGGAGCTGTTTTTT
NA,TRBV7-7,TRBD1,TRBJ2-3,CASSLGADRGLDTQYF,TGTGCCAGCAGCCTGGGGGCCGACAGGGGGCTGGATACGCAGTATTTT
NA,TRBV28,TRBD1,TRBJ2-4,CASSSDRGNINQNIQYF,TGTGCCAGCAGTTCTGACAGGGGCAATATAAATCAAAACATTCAGTACTTC
NA,TRBV15,TRBD1,TRBJ2-7,CATSRGDRYSYEQYF,TGTGCCACCAGCAGAGGGGACAGATACTCCTACGAGCAGTACTTC
few,TRBV5-1,NA,TRBJ1-6,CASTRVPEDNSPLHF,TGCGCCAGCACCAGAGTTCCCGAGGATAATTCACCCCTCCACTTT
NA,TRBV5-1,NA,TRBJ1-4,CASSFGQERGKLFF,TGCGCCAGCAGCTTCGGTCAGGAAAGGGGAAAACTGTTTTTT
NA,TRBV6-5,TRBD2,TRBJ2-7,CASSSRLAGATEQYF,TGTGCCAGCAGTTCCCGACTAGCGGGCGCGACCGAGCAGTACTTC
few,TRBV29-1,NA,TRBJ1-2,CSVVQGRSYGYTF,TGCAGCGTAGTACAGGGACGGAGCTATGGCTACACCTTC
NA,TRBV5-1,TRBD1,TRBJ1-3,CASSPGQGIFSGNTIYF,TGCGCCAGCAGCCCGGGACAGGGGATTTTTTCTGGAAACACCATATATTTT
NA,TRBV6-5,TRBD1,TRBJ1-6,CASSRKDRNGSPLHF,TGTGCCAGCAGTCGCAAGGACAGGAATGGATCACCCCTCCACTTT
NA,TRBV29-1,TRBD2,TRBJ2-3,CSAPGLAGGSEMATQYF,TGCAGCGCTCCGGGACTAGCGGGGGGAAGTGAAATGGCTACGCAGTATTTT
NA,TRBV6-5,TRBD1,TRBJ1-5,CASSYGTGIQPQHF,TGTGCCAGCAGTTACGGGACAGGGATTCAGCCCCAGCATTTT
NA,TRBV4-3,TRBD1,TRBJ2-1,CASSPQTGGSYNEQFF,TGCGCCAGCAGCCCCCAGACAGGGGGCTCCTACAATGAGCAGTTCTTC
NA,TRBV5-1,NA,TRBJ1-4,CASSPRTANEKLFF,TGCGCCAGCAGCCCCAGGACAGCTAATGAAAAACTGTTTTTT
NA,TRBV4-1,NA,TRBJ2-3,CASSQESGFADTQYF,TGCGCCAGCAGCCAAGAATCAGGTTTCGCAGATACGCAGTATTTT
NA,TRBV18,NA,TRBJ2-1,CASSPMQDTTNEQFF,TGTGCCAGCTCACCTATGCAGGATACCACTAATGAGCAGTTCTTC
NA,TRBV2,TRBD1,TRBJ1-1,CARKRGPEAFF,TGTGCCAGGAAAAGGGGGCCTGAAGCTTTCTTT
NA,TRBV13,NA,TRBJ1-2,CASSNKARLNYGYTF,TGTGCCAGCAGTAACAAGGCCAGGCTCAACTATGGCTACACCTTC
NA,TRBV2,TRBD1,TRBJ1-1,CASRISDRDTEAFF,TGTGCCAGCAGAATCTCGGACAGGGACACTGAAGCTTTCTTT
NA,TRBV9,NA,TRBJ2-7,CASSGDNYPYEQYF,TGTGCCAGCAGCGGGGACAATTACCCCTACGAGCAGTACTTC
NA,TRBV7-8,TRBD1,TRBJ1-2,CASSLQTGQGGYTF,TGTGCCAGCAGCTTACAGACCGGACAGGGAGGCTACACCTTC
NA,TRBV25-1,TRBD1,TRBJ1-6,CASNQGAGNSPLHF,TGTGCCAGCAACCAGGGGGCTGGGAATTCACCCCTCCACTTT
NA,TRBV28,NA,TRBJ1-2,CASSPGPGGGYTF,TGTGCCAGCAGTCCGGGCCCCGGAGGAGGCTACACCTTC
once,TRBV29-1,TRBD1,TRBJ1-2,CSVEEGQGNYGYTF,TGCAGCGTTGAAGAAGGACAGGGGAACTATGGCTACACCTTC
NA,TRBV29-1,NA,TRBJ2-7,CSVAREPYYEQYF,TGCAGCGTTGCCCGGGAACCCTACTACGAGCAGTACTTC
NA,TRBV10-3,NA,TRBJ1-2,CAISESSRGPNYGYTF,TGTGCCATCAGTGAGTCGTCCAGGGGACCTAACTATGGCTACACCTTC
NA,TRBV10-1,NA,TRBJ1-4,CASSVTGTTNEKLFF,TGCGCCAGCAGTGTAACCGGGACAACTAATGAAAAACTGTTTTTT
NA,TRBV7-9,TRBD1,TRBJ2-3,CASSSKQGAGTDTQYF,TGTGCCAGCAGCTCCAAACAGGGGGCCGGCACAGATACGCAGTATTTT
NA,TRBV29-1,TRBD1,TRBJ1-1,CSSDRGQGTEAFF,TGCAGCTCAGACAGGGGGCAAGGCACTGAAGCTTTCTTT
NA,TRBV7-9,NA,TRBJ2-7,CASSRYTGSSYEQYF,TGTGCCAGCAGTCGATATACAGGGAGCTCCTACGAGCAGTACTTC
NA,TRBV13,TRBD2,TRBJ2-2,CASRDTGTSGYTGELFF,TGTGCCAGCAGAGATACTGGGACTAGCGGATACACCGGGGAGCTGTTTTTT
NA,TRBV6-1,TRBD1,TRBJ1-1,CASTLGQGGGTEAFF,TGTGCCAGCACCTTAGGACAGGGAGGAGGCACTGAAGCTTTCTTT
NA,TRBV6-1,NA,TRBJ2-7,CASSDFSEQYF,TGTGCCAGCAGTGACTTTAGCGAGCAGTACTTC
NA,TRBV27,NA,TRBJ1-1,CASSLTANTEAFF,TGTGCCAGCAGTTTGACAGCAAACACTGAAGCTTTCTTT
once,TRBV7-7,TRBD1,TRBJ2-1,CASSQGQGAGYEQFF,TGTGCCAGCAGCCAAGGACAGGGAGCGGGCTATGAGCAGTTCTTC
NA,TRBV5-8,NA,TRBJ1-1,CASNFDSLRFF,TGTGCCAGCAACTTCGACAGCCTACGGTTCTTT
NA,TRBV6-1,TRBD1,TRBJ2-2,CASSQSTGGHGELFF,TGTGCCAGCAGCCAGAGTACAGGGGGTCACGGGGAGCTGTTTTTT
NA,TRBV9,NA,TRBJ1-2,CASSVETDYGYTF,TGTGCCAGCAGCGTAGAAACAGACTATGGCTACACCTTC